The clone carrying this TCR beta chain has just a few counts. Its antigen is not known. The record originates from a study of beta chain features in type 1 diabetes. The authors reverse transcribed all of the isolated RNA, so sequencing captured expressed TCRB transcripts. Generated by immunoSEQ multiplex PCR, the TCRdb table keeps only in-frame clones and is missing some. The table has over 700,000 clones, under 20% seen once; the top ten hold about 0.02%. Notes on the study in general: Any HLA-type effect on TCRB rearrangement remained unresolved here.

Around 0.12 L of blood, on average, came from one heparinised draw per donor. Purity exceeding 98% was reached by all sorted populations. Material for sequencing was naive CD4+ T cells from blood. The source is a woman between 18 and 30 years old in good health.

This CDR3 reads CASSQGWKNNEQFF. CDR3 nucleotides: TGCGCCAGCAGCCAAGGGTGGAAGAATAATGAGCAGTTCTTC. The chain uses TRBV4-3 and TRBJ2-1; D ambiguous. CDR3 length: 14 amino acids. Germline lookup yields CDR1 LGHNA and CDR2 YSLEER. Trimming pared 1 base from V and 7 bases from J, leaving 11 bases between.